This note documents a single T cell receptor beta chain sequence. Its target is unknown. The sample belongs to a study of shared clonotypes between healthy human individuals. Overall study results and limits: Non-shared clonotypes displayed generation probabilities falling below those of clonotypes present in all four donors.

This CDR3 contains 10 residues. TCRdb keeps only in-frame clones here, not all; method: immunoSEQ multiplex PCR. The data show 650,000 to 800,000 clones, with roughly 94% seen just once and 20% to 25% held by the top ten. Selected positively for CCR7 and CD45RO-negative, naive CD8 cells excluded terminally differentiated effector memory CD45RA+ cells. Donors comprised healthy HIV-negative adults lacking recent acute infections or vaccinations. The TCR originated in a man aged 30 to 45 in good health. The chain links TRBV7-5 to TRBJ2-7; the D segment call TRBD2 is taken from the table without a DNA check. TRBV7-5 is shown as a pseudogene. Sequences were obtained from naive CD8+ T cells sorted from blood. CDR3 sequence (DNA): TGTGCCGGGGAGGGATACGAGCAGTACTTC. It translates to CAGEGYEQYF.